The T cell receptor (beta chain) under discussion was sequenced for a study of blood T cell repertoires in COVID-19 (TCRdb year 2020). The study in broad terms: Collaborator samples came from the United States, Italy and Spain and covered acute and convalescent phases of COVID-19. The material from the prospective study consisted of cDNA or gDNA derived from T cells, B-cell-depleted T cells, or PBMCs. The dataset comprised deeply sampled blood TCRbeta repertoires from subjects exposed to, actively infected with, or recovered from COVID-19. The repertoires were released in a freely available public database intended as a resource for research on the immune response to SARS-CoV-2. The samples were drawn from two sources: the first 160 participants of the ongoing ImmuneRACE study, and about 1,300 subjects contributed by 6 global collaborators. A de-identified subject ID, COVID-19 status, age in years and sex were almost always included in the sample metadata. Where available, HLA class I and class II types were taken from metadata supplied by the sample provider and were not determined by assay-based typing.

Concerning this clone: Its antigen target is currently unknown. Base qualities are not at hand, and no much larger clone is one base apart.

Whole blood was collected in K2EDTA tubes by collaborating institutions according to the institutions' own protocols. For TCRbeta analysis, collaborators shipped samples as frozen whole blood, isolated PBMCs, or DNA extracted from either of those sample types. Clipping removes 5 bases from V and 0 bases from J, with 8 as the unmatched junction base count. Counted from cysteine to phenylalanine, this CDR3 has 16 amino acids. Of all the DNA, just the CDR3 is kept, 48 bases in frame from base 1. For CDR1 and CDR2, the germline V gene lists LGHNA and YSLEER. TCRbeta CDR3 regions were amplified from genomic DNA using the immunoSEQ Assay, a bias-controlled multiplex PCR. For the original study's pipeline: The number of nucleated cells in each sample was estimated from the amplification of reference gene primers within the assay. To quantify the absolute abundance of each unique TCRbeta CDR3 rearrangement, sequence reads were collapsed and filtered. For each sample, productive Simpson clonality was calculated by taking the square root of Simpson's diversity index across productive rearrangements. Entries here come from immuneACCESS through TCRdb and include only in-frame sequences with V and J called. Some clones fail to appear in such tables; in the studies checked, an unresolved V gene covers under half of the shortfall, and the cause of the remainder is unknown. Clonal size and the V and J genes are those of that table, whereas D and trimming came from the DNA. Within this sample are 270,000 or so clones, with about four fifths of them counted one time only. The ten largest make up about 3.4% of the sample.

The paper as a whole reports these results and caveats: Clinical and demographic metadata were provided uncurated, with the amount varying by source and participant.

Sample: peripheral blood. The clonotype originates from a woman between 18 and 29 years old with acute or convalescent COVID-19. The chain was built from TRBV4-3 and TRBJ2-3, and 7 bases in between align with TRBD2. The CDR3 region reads CASSAGLPPSTDTQYF. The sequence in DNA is TGCGCCAGCAGCGCGGGACTACCCCCTAGCACAGATACGCAGTATTTT.